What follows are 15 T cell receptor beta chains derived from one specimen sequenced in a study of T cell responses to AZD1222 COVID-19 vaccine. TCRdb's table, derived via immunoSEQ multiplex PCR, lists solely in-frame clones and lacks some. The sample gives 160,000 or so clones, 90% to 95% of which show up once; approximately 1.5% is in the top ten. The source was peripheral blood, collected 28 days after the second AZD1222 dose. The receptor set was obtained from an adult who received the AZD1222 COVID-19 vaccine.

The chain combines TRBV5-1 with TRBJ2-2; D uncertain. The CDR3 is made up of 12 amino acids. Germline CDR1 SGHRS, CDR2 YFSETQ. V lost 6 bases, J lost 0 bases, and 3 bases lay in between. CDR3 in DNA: TGCGCCAGCACCACGAACACCGGGGAGCTGTTTTTT. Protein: CASTTNTGELFF.

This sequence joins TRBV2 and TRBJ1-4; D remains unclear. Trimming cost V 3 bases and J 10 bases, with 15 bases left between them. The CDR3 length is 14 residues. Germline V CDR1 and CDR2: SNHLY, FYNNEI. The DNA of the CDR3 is TGTGCCAGCAGTGATAACGGTGGAATAGGAAAACTGTTTTTT. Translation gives CASSDNGGIGKLFF.

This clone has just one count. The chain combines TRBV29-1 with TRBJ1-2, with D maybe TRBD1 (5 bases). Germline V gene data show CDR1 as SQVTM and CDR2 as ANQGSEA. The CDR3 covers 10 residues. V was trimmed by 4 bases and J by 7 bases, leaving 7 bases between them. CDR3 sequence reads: CSVGGAGYTF. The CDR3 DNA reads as TGCAGCGTTGGCGGGGCTGGCTACACCTTC.

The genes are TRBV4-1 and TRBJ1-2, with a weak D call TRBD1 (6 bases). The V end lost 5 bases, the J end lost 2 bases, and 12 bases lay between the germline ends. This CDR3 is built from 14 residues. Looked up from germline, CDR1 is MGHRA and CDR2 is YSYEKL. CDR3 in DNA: TGCGCCAGCAGCGTGACGACAGGCAACTATGGCTACACCTTC. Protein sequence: CASSVTTGNYGYTF.

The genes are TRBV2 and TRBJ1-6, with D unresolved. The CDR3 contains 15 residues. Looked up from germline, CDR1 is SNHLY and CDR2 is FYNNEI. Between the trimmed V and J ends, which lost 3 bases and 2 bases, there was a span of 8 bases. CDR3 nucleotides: TGTGCCAGCAGTGAGGTGGAGACCTATAATTCACCCCTCCACTTT. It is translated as CASSEVETYNSPLHF.

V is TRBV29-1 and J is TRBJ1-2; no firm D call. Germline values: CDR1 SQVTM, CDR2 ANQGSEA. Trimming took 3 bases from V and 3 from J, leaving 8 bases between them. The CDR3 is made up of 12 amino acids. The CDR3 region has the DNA TGCAGCGTTGAGGCGGACGACTATGGCTACACCTTC. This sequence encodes CSVEADDYGYTF. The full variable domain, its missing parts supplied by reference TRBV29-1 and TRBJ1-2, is SAVISQKPSRDICQRGTSLTIQCQVDSQVTMMFWYRQQPGQSLTLIATANQGSEATYESGFVIDKFPISRPNLTFSTLTVSNMSPEDSSIYLCSVEADDYGYTFGSGTRLTVV.

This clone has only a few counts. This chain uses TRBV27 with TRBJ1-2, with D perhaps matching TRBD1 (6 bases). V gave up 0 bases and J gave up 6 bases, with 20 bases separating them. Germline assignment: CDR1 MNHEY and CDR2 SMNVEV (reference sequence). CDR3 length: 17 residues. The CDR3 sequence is CASSLSFGTAGVNGYTF. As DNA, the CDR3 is TGTGCCAGCAGTTTATCGTTTGGCACCGCAGGGGTAAATGGCTACACCTTC.

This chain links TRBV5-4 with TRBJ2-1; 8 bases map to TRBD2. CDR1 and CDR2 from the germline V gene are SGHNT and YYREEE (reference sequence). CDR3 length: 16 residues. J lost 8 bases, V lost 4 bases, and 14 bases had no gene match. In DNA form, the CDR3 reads TGTGCCAGCAGCCCCCCCCAACGGGGGGGAATCTATGAGCAGTTCTTC. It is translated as CASSPPQRGGIYEQFF.

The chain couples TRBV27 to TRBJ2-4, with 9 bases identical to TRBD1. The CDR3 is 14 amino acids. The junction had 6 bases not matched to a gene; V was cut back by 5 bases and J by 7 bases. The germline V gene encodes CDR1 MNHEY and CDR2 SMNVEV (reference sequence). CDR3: CASSNRDRVNIQYF. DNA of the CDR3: TGTGCCAGCAGTAACCGGGACAGGGTGAACATTCAGTACTTC.

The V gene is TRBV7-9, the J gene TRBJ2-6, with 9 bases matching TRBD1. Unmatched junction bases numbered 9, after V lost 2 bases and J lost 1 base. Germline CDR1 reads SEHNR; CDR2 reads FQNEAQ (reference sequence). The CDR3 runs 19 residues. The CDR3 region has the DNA TGTGCCAGCAGCTTAAGGCCCCGGGACAGGGTTTCTGGGGCCAACGTCCTGACTTTC. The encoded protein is CASSLRPRDRVSGANVLTF.

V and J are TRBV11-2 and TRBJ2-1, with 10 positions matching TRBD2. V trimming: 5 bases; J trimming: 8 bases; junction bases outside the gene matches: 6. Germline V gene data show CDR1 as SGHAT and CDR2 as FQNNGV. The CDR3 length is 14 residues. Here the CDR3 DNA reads TGTGCCAGCAGCGTCCTAGCGGGAGTCTATGAGCAGTTCTTC. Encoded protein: CASSVLAGVYEQFF.

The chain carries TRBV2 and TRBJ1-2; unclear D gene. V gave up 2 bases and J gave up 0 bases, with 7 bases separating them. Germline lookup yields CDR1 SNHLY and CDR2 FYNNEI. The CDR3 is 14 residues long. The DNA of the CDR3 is TGTGCCAGCAGTGAAAGGGCAGCTAACTATGGCTACACCTTC. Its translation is CASSERAANYGYTF.

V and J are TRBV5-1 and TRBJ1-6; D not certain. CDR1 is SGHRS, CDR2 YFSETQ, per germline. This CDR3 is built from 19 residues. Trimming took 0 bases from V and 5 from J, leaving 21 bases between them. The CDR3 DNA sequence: TGCGCCAGCAGCTTGGGCCGGGATTCGGCCGGGGTAAATAATTCACCCCTCCACTTT. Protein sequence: CASSLGRDSAGVNNSPLHF.

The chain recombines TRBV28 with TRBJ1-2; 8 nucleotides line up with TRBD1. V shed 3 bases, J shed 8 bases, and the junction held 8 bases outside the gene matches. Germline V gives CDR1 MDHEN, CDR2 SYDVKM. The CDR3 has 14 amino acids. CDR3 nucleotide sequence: TGTGCCAGCAGTTTCCCCTCACAGGGGGGGGGCTACACCTTC. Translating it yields CASSFPSQGGGYTF.

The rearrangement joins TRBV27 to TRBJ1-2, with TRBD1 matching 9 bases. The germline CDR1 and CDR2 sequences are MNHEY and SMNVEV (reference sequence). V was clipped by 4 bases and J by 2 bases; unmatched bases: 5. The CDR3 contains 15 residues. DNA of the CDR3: TGTGCCAGCAGTTCGATGGGGACAGGGAACTATGGCTACACCTTC. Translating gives CASSSMGTGNYGYTF.